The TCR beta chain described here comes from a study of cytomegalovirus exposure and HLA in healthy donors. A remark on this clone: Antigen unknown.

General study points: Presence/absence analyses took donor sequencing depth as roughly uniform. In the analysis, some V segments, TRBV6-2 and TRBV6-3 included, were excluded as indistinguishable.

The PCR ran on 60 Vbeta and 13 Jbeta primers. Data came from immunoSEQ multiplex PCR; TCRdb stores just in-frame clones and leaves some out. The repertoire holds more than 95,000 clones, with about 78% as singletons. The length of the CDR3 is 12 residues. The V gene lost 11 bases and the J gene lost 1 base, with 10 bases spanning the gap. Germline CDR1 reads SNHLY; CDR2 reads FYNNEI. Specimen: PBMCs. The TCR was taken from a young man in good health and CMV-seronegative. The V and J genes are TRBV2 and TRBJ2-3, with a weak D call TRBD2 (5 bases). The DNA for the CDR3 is TGTGCCGGTACGGAGGGCACAGATACGCAGTATTTT. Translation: CAGTEGTDTQYF.